The TCR beta chain described here comes from a study of cytomegalovirus exposure and HLA in healthy donors. With respect to this clone: No antigen is known for it.

Study-level findings and limits: Earlier results showed most TCR beta V segments being productive about 87% or about 30% of the time.

Vbeta (60) and Jbeta (13) primers were used in the PCR. Original data processing: Among the unique TCR beta chains that a later analysis counted, about 84 million in all, 10 million to 11 million were shared. This table comes from immunoSEQ multiplex PCR, and its TCRdb copy is limited to in-frame clones, with some not included. Clonal size and the V and J genes are those of that table, whereas D and trimming came from the DNA. The sample shows 100,000 to 150,000 clones, 75% of them seen only once. This CDR3 has 15 residues. Trimming shortened V by 2 bases and J by 5 bases, and 15 bases separated the two germline ends. Per germline, CDR1 MNHEY and CDR2 SVGAGI.

V gene TRBV6-5 combines with J gene TRBJ2-5; weak D call: TRBD2 (6 bases). The TCR sequence derives from a woman aged 40 to 50 in good health and CMV-seropositive. The sequenced sample consisted of PBMCs. CDR3 amino acids: CASSYRDWDGETQYF. In DNA, the CDR3 is TGTGCCAGCAGTTACCGGGACTGGGATGGGGAGACCCAGTACTTC.